This note documents a single TCR beta chain sequence. The source of the sample is a study of blood T cell repertoires in COVID-19. Study-wide background: Some COVID-19 samples were acute and others convalescent; all came from the United States, Italy and Spain. Nucleic acid was either cDNA or gDNA, and it came from T cells, B-cell-depleted T cells, or PBMCs.

As handled by the study authors: Estimation of nucleated cell counts relied on the amplification of reference gene primers. Method: immunoSEQ multiplex PCR; TCRdb's copy keeps in-frame clones and lacks some. V and J calls plus clone size are reproduced from that table; the DNA served to infer D and trimming. The repertoire holds roughly 110,000 clones, approximately 84% seen once, with about 1.3% in the top ten. Germline values: CDR1 MNHNY, CDR2 SVGAGI (reference sequence). CDR3 length: 19 amino acids. The V and J ends lost 5 bases and 4 bases, in that order; junction bases with no gene match: 19. What was sequenced was peripheral blood. The clonotype was recovered from a man aged 40-49 years with acute or convalescent COVID-19. The genes are TRBV6-6 and TRBJ2-1; 8 nucleotides line up with TRBD2. Written as DNA, the CDR3 is TGTGCCAGCAGTCCCCTGGCCCAGGGACTAGGCGCCGTTTACAATGAGCAGTTCTTC. Its protein product is CASSPLAQGLGAVYNEQFF.